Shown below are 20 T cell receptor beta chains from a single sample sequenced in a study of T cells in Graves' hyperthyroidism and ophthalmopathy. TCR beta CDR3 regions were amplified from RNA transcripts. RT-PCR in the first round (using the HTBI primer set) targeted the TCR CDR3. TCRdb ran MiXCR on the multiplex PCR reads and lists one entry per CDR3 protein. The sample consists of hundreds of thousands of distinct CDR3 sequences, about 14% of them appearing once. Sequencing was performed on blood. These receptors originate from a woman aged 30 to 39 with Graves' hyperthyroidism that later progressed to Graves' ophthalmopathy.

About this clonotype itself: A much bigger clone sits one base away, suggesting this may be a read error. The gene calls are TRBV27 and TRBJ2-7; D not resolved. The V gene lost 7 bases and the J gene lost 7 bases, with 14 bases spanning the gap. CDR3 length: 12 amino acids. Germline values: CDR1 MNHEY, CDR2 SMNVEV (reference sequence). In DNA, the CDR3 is TGTGCCAGCACCTCAGGATCGGATGAGCAGTACTTC. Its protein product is CASTSGSDEQYF.

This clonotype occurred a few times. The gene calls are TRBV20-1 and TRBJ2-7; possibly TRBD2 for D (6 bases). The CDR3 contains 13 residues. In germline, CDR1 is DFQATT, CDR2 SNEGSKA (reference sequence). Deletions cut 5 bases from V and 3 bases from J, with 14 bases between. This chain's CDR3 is CSAWDWMNYEQYF. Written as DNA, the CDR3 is TGCAGTGCTTGGGACTGGATGAACTACGAGCAGTACTTC.

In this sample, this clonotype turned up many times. CDR3 region: CATDLGGSTSYEQYF. Here the CDR3 DNA reads TGTGCCACCGATCTGGGGGGCAGTACTTCCTACGAGCAGTACTTC. The chain joins TRBV28 to TRBJ2-7; D may correspond to TRBD1 or TRBD2 (6 bases each). Germline values: CDR1 MDHEN, CDR2 SYDVKM. This CDR3 has 15 residues. With 10 bases removed from V and 1 base from J, the gap between germline ends came to 20 bases.

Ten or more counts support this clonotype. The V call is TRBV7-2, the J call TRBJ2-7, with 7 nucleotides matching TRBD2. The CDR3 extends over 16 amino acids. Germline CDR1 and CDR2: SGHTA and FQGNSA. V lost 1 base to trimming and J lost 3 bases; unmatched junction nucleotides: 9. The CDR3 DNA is TGTGCCAGCAGCTTAGGGGGGACTAACGGGTACTACGAGCAGTACTTC. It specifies CASSLGGTNGYYEQYF.

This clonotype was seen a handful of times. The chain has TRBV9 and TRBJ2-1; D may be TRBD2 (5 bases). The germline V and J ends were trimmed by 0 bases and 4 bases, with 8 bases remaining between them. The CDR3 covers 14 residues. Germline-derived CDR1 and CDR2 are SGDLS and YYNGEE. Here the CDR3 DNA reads TGTGCCAGCAGCGTAGCTACGGGGTACAATGAGCAGTTCTTC. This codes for CASSVATGYNEQFF.

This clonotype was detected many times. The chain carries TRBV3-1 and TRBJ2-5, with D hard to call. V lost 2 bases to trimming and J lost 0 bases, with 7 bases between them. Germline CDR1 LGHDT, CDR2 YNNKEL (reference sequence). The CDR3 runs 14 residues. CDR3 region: CASSQKRDQETQYF. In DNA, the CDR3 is TGTGCCAGCAGCCAAAAACGAGACCAAGAGACCCAGTACTTC.

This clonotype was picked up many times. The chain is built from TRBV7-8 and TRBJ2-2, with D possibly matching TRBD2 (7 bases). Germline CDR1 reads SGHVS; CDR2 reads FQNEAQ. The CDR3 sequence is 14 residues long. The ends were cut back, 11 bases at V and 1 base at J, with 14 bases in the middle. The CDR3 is CAGGGRENTGELFF. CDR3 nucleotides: TGTGCCGGGGGGGGCCGGGAGAACACCGGGGAGCTGTTTTTT.

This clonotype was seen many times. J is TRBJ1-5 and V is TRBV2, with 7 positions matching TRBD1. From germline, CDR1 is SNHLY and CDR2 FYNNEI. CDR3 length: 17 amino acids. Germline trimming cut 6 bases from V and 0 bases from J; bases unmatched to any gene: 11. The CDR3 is CASRDNRTGVSNQPQHF. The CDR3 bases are TGTGCCAGCAGAGACAATAGGACAGGAGTTAGCAATCAGCCCCAGCATTTT.

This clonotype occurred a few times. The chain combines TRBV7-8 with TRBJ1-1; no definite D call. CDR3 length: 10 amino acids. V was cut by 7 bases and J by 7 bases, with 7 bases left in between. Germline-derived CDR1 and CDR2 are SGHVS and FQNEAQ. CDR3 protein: CASIEDEAFF. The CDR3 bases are TGTGCCAGCATTGAAGATGAAGCTTTCTTT.

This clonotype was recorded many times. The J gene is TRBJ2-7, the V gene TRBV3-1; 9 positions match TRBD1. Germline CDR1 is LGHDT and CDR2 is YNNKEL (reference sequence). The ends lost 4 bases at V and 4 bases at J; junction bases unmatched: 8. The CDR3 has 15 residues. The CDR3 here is CASSRSGQGTYEQYF. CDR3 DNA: TGTGCCAGCAGCCGCTCTGGACAGGGGACTTACGAGCAGTACTTC.

CDR3 nucleotides: TGTGCCAGCTCACCGGGACAGGGGTTTGGCTATGGCTACACCTTC. It yields the protein CASSPGQGFGYGYTF. The chain carries TRBV18 and TRBJ1-2; 10 nucleotides align to TRBD1. The germline V gene has CDR1 KGHSH and CDR2 LQKENI. J lost 4 bases, V lost 3 bases, and 5 bases had no gene match. The CDR3 length is 15 residues.

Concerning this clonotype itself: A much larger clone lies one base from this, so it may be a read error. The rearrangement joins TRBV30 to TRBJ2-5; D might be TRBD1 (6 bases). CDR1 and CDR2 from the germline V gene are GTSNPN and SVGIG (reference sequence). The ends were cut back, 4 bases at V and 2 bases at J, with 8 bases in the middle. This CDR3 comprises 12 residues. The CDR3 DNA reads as TGTGCCTGGACAGGGGAGCAAGAGACCCAGTACTTC. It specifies CAWTGEQETQYF.

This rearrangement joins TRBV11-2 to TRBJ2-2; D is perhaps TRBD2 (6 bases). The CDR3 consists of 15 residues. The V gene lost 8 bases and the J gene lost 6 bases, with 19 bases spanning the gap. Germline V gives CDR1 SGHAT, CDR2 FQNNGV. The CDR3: CASGEIGSVAGELFF. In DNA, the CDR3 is TGTGCCAGCGGGGAAATCGGGAGCGTCGCCGGGGAGCTGTTTTTT.

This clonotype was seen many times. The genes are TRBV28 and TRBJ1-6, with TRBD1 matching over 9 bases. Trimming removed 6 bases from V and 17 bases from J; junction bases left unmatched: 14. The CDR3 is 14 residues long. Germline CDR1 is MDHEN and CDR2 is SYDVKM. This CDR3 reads CASRRTGTGIAIHF. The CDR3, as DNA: TGTGCCAGCAGACGTACCGGGACAGGGATAGCCATCCACTTT.

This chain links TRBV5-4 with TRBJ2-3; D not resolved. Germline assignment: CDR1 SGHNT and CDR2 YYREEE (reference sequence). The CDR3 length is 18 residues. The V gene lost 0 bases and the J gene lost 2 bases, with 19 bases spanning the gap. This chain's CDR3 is CASSLVLGTTPATDTQYF. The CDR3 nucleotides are TGTGCCAGCAGCTTGGTGCTGGGCACCACCCCCGCCACAGATACGCAGTATTTT.

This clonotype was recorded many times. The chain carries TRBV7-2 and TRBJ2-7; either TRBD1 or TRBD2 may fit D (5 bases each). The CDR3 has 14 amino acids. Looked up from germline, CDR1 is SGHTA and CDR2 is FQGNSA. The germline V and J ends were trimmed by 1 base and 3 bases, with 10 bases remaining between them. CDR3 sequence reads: CASSLGPGRYEQYF. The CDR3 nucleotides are TGTGCCAGCAGCTTAGGCCCGGGACGCTACGAGCAGTACTTC.

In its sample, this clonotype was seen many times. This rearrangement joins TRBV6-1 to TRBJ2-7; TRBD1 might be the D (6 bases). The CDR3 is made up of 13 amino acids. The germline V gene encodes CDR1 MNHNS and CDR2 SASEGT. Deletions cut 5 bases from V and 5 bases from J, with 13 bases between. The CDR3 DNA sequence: TGTGCCAGCAGTTCTCAGGGGCCCAACGAGCAGTACTTC. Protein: CASSSQGPNEQYF.

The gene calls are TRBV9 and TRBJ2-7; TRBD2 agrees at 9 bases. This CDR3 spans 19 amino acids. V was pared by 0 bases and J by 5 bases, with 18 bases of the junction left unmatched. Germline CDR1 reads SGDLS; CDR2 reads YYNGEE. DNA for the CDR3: TGTGCCAGCAGCGTAGCGTGGCAGGGGACGCGGGAGGGCCAAGACGAGCAGTACTTC. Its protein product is CASSVAWQGTREGQDEQYF.

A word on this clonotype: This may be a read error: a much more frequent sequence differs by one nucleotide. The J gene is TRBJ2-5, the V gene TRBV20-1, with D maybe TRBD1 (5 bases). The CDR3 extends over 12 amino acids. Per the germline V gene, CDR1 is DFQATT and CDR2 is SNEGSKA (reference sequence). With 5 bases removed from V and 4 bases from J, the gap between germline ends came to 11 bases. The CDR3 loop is CSADRGRETQYF. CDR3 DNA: TGCAGTGCTGATAGGGGAAGAGAGACCCAGTACTTC.

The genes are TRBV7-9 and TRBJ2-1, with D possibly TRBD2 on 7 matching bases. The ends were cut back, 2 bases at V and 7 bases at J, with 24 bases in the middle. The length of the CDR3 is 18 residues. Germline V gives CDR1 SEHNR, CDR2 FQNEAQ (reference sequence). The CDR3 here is CASSLILGGGRSKNEQFF. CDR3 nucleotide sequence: TGTGCCAGCAGCTTAATCCTTGGGGGCGGGAGATCGAAAAATGAGCAGTTCTTC.